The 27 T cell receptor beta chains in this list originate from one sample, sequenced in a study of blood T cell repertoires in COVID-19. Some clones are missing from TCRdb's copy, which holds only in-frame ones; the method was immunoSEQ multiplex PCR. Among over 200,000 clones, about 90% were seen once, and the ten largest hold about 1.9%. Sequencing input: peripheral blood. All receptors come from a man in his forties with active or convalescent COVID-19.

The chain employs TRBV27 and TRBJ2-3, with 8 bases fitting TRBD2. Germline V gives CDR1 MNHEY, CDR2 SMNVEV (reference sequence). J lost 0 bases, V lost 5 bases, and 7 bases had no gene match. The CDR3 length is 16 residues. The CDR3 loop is CASSLLAGLSTDTQYF. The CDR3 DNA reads TGTGCCAGCAGTCTCTTAGCGGGACTCAGCACAGATACGCAGTATTTT.

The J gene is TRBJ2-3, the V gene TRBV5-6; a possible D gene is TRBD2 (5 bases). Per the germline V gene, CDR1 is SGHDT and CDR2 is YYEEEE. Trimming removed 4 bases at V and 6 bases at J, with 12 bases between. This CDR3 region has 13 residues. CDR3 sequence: CASSADWLDTQYF. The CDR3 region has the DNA TGTGCCAGCAGCGCGGACTGGTTGGATACGCAGTATTTT.

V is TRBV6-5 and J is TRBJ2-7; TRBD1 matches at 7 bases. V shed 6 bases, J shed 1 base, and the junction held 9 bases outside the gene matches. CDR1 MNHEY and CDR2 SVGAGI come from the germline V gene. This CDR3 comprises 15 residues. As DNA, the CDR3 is TGTGCCAGCAGAAATCCGGGACAGAGGTCCTACGAGCAGTACTTC. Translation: CASRNPGQRSYEQYF.

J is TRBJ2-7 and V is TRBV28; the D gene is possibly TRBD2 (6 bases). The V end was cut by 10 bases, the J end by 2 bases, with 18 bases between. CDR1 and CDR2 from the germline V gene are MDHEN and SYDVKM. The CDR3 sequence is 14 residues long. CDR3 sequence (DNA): TGTGCCACCTTTAGTCTAGCGAGCCCCTACGAGCAGTACTTC. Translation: CATFSLASPYEQYF. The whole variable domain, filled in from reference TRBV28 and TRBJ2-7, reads DVKVTQSSRYLVKRTGEKVFLECVQDMDHENMFWYRQDPGLGLRLIYFSYDVKMKEKGDIPEGYSVSREKKERFSLILESASTNQTSMYLCATFSLASPYEQYFGPGTRLTVT.

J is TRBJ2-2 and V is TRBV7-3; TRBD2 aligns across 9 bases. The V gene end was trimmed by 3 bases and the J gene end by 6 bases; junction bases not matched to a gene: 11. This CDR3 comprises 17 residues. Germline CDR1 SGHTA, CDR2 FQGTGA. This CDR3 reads CASSFVPGLANAGELFF. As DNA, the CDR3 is TGTGCCAGCAGCTTCGTACCCGGACTAGCGAATGCCGGGGAGCTGTTTTTT.

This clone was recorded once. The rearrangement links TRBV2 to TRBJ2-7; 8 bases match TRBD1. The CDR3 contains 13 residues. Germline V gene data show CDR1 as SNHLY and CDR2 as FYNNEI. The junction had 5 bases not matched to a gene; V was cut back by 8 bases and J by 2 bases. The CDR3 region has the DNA TGTGCCAGCGGACCGGACAGGGCCTACGAGCAGTACTTC. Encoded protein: CASGPDRAYEQYF.

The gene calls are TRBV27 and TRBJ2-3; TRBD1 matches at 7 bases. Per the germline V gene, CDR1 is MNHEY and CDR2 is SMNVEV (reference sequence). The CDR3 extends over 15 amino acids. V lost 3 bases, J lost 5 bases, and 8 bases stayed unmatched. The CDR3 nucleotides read TGTGCCAGCAGTTTCCACGACAGGGCGGTAGATACGCAGTATTTT. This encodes CASSFHDRAVDTQYF.

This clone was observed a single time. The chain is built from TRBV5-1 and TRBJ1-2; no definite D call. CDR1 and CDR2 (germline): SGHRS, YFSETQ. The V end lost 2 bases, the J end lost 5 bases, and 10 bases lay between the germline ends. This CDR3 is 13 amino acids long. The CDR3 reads CASSFGGRYGYTF. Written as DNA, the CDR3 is TGCGCCAGCAGCTTCGGCGGAAGGTATGGCTACACCTTC.

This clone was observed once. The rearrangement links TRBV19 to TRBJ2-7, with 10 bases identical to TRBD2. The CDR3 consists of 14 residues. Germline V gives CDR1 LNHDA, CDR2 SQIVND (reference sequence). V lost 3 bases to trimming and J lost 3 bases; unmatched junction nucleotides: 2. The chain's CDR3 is CASSIGLADYEQYF. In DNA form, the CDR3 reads TGTGCCAGTAGTATCGGACTAGCGGACTACGAGCAGTACTTC.

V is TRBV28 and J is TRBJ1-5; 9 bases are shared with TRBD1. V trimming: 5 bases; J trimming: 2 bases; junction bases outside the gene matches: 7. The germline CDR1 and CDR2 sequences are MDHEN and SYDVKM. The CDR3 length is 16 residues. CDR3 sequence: CASSPAGQGRNQPQHF. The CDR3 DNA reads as TGTGCCAGCAGTCCCGCGGGACAGGGCCGCAATCAGCCCCAGCATTTT.

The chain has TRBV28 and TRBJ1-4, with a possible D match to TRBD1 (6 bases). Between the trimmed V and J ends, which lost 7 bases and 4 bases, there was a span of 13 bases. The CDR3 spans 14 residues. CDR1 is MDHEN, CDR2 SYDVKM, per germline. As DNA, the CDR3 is TGTGCCAGCACCGGGGGGCAGATTAATGAAAAACTGTTTTTT. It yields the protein CASTGGQINEKLFF.

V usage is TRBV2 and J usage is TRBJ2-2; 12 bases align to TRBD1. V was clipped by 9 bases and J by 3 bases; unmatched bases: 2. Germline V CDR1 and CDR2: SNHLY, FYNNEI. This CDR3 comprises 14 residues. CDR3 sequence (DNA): TGTGCCAGGGGACAGGGGGCCCACACCGGGGAGCTGTTTTTT. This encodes CARGQGAHTGELFF.

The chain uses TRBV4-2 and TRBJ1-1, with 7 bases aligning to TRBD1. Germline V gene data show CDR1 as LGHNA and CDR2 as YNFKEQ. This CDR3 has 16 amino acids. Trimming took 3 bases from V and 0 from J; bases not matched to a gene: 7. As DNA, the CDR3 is TGTGCCAGCAGCCACGGGACAGCACTCATGAACACTGAAGCTTTCTTT. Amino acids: CASSHGTALMNTEAFF.

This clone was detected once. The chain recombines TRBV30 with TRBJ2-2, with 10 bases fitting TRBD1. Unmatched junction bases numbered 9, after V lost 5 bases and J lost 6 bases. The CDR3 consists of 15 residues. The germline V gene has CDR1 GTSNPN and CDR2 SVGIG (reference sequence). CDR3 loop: CAWRGGQGFSGELFF. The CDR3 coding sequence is TGTGCCTGGCGTGGGGGACAGGGGTTTTCCGGGGAGCTGTTTTTT.

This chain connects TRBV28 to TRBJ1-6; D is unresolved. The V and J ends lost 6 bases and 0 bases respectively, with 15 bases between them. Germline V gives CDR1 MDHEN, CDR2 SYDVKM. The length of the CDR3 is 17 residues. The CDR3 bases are TGTGCCAGCAGCTACCGGGTCCTAAGCTCCTATAATTCACCCCTCCACTTT. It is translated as CASSYRVLSSYNSPLHF.

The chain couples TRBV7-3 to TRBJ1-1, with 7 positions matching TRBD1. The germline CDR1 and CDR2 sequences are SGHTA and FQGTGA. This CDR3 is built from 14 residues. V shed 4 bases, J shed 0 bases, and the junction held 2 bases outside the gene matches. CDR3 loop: CASSSDRVNTEAFF. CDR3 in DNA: TGTGCCAGCAGCTCCGACAGGGTGAACACTGAAGCTTTCTTT.

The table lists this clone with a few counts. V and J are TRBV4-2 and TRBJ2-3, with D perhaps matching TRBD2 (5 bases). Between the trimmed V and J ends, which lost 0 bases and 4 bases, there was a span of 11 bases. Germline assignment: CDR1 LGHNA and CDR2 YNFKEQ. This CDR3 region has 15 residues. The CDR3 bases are TGTGCCAGCAGCCAAGAGGGCGCGGGTTCAGATACGCAGTATTTT. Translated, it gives CASSQEGAGSDTQYF.

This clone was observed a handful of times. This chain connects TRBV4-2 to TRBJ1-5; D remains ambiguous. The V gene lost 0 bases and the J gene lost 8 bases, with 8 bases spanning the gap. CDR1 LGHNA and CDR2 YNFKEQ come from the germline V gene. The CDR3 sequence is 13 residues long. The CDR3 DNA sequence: TGTGCCAGCAGCCAAGATATTACGGAGCCCCAGCATTTT. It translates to CASSQDITEPQHF.

The CDR3 loop is CASSRLRGDGEAFF. The CDR3 DNA reads as TGTGCCAGTAGTAGGCTCCGGGGGGACGGCGAAGCTTTCTTT. This chain joins TRBV19 and TRBJ1-1, with D maybe TRBD1 (5 bases). Germline CDR1 and CDR2: LNHDA and SQIVND (reference sequence). The V end was cut by 4 bases, the J end by 8 bases, with 17 bases between. This CDR3 has 14 residues. Full variable domain (missing parts from reference TRBV19 and TRBJ1-1): DGGITQSPKYLFRKEGQNVTLSCEQNLNHDAMYWYRQDPGQGLRLIYYSQIVNDFQKGDIAEGYSVSREKKESFPLTVTSAQKNPTAFYLCASSRLRGDGEAFFGQGTRLTVV.

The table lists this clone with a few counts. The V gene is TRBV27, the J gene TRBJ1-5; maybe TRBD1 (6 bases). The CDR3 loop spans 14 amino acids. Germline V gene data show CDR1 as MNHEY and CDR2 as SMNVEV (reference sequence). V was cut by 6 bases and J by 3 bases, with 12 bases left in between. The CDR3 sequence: CASRLGGLNQPQHF. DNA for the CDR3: TGTGCCAGCAGACTTGGGGGCCTCAATCAGCCCCAGCATTTT.

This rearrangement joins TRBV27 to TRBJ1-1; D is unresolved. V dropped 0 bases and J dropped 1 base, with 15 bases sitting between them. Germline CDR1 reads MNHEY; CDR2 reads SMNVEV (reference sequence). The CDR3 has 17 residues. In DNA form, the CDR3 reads TGTGCCAGCAGTTTATCGATAGGGAGTTTTGCGAACACTGAAGCTTTCTTT. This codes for CASSLSIGSFANTEAFF.

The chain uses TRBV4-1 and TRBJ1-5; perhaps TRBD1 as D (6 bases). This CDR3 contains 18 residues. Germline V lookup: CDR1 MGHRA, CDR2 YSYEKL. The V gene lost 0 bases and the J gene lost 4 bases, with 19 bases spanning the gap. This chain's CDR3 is CASSQEIRGHRSNQPQHF. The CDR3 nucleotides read TGCGCCAGCAGCCAAGAAATTAGGGGACACCGGTCAAATCAGCCCCAGCATTTT.

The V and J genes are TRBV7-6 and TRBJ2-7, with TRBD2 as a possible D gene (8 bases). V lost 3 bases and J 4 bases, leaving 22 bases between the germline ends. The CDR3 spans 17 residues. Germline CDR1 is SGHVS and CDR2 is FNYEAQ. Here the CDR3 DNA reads TGTGCCAGCAGCTTGGGGGGGACAGCGGGAGAGGTTTACGAGCAGTACTTC. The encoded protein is CASSLGGTAGEVYEQYF.

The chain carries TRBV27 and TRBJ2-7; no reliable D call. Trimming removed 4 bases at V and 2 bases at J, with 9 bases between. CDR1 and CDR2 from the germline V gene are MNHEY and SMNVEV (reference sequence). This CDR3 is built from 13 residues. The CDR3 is CASSYGKTYEQYF. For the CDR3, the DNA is TGTGCCAGCAGTTATGGCAAGACCTACGAGCAGTACTTC.

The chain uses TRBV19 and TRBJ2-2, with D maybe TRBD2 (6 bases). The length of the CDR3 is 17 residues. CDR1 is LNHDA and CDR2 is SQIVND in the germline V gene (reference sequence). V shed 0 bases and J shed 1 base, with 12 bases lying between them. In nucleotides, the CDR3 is TGTGCCAGTAGTATAGAAGGCTTGCGGGGGAACACCGGGGAGCTGTTTTTT. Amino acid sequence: CASSIEGLRGNTGELFF.

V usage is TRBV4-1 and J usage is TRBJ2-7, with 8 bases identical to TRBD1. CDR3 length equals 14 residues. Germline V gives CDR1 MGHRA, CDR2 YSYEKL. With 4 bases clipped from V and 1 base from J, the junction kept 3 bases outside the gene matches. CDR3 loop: CASSPRTGSYEQYF. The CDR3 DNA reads TGCGCCAGCAGCCCCCGGACAGGGTCCTACGAGCAGTACTTC.

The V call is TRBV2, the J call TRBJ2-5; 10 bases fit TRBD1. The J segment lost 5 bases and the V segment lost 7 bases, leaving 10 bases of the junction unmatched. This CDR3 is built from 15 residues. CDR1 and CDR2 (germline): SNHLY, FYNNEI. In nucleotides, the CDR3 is TGTGCCAGCAAAAGACGGGACAGGGGCGGGGAGACCCAGTACTTC. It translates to CASKRRDRGGETQYF. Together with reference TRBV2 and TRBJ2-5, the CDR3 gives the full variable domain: EPEVTQTPSHQVTQMGQEVILRCVPISNHLYFYWYRQILGQKVEFLVSFYNNEISEKSEIFDDQFSVERPDGSNFTLKIRSTKLEDSAMYFCASKRRDRGGETQYFGPGTRLLVL.